Listed here are 25 T cell receptor beta chains from one sample, sequenced in a study of molecular identifiers for immune sequencing clone quantification. TCRdb redid the calling of the PCR reads with MiXCR, one entry per CDR3 protein. Of about 500,000 distinct CDR3 sequences in the sample, about a fifth were seen once. The sample was naive CD8+ T cells from blood, with Jurkat cell RNA spiked in. Subset reported: FACS-sorted CD8+CD4-CCR7+CD45RA+ naive T cells. Every receptor here comes from a human donor in good health. Some libraries in this study had Jurkat cell RNA spiked in.

This clonotype was detected a few times. The genes are TRBV2 and TRBJ1-2; D is unresolved. V shed 8 bases and J shed 2 bases, with 12 bases lying between them. The CDR3 totals 13 residues. Germline V lookup: CDR1 SNHLY, CDR2 FYNNEI. This CDR3 reads CASAGSQNYGYTF. The DNA of the CDR3 is TGTGCCAGCGCGGGGAGCCAGAACTATGGCTACACCTTC.

This clonotype was found many times. The rearrangement links TRBV4-2 to TRBJ2-1, with 16 bases identical to TRBD2. Germline CDR1 LGHNA, CDR2 YNFKEQ. V shed 3 bases and J 4 bases; nucleotides not matched to a gene: 3. This CDR3 comprises 17 residues. The CDR3 DNA reads TGTGCCAGCAGCCAGGGACTAGCGGGAGGGCCGTACAATGAGCAGTTCTTC. Protein sequence: CASSQGLAGGPYNEQFF.

This clonotype appeared a few times. The CDR3 coding sequence is TGTGCCAGCAGCTTAATGTGGGCAGGGAATATGGGCACTGAAGCTTTCTTT. Its protein product is CASSLMWAGNMGTEAFF. The rearrangement joins TRBV7-2 to TRBJ1-1; tentative D call: TRBD1 (5 bases). This CDR3 has 17 residues. Trimming stripped 2 bases from V and 4 bases from J, with 20 bases between. Germline CDR1 SGHTA, CDR2 FQGNSA.

This chain joins TRBV5-5 and TRBJ1-1; the match to TRBD1 covers 8 bases. The CDR3 is 14 amino acids. Trimming took 6 bases from V and 3 from J; bases not matched to a gene: 7. Germline V gene lookup returns CDR1 SGHKS and CDR2 YYEKEE (reference sequence). CDR3 DNA: TGTGCCAGCACCCAGGGGGCAGCGGACACTGAAGCTTTCTTT. Translation: CASTQGAADTEAFF.

The rearrangement joins TRBV24-1 to TRBJ2-3; the match to TRBD2 covers 7 bases. V trimming: 7 bases; J trimming: 1 base; junction bases outside the gene matches: 10. Germline loops: CDR1 KGHDR, CDR2 SFDVKD. CDR3 length: 16 residues. CDR3 amino acids: CATRGDYQPCTDTQYF. CDR3 bases: TGTGCCACCAGGGGGGACTACCAGCCATGCACAGATACGCAGTATTTT.

This clonotype occurred a few times. The V gene is TRBV4-3, the J gene TRBJ1-4; 8 bases are a match to TRBD1. The CDR3 extends over 16 amino acids. The trim removed 4 bases at V and 7 bases at J, leaving 11 bases unmatched. Looked up from germline, CDR1 is LGHNA and CDR2 is YSLEER. The CDR3 DNA reads TGCGCCAGCAGCCGAATCACAGGGGGTTTGGCTGAAAAACTGTTTTTT. It is translated as CASSRITGGLAEKLFF.

Ten or more counts support this clonotype. The chain links TRBV15 to TRBJ2-3, with D tentatively TRBD1 or TRBD2 (5 bases each). V was shortened by 11 bases and J by 0 bases, with 18 bases between the two germline ends. The germline V gene encodes CDR1 LNHNV and CDR2 YYDKDF (reference sequence). The CDR3 has 15 residues. This CDR3 reads CASLSRDASTDTQYF. DNA of the CDR3: TGTGCCTCATTATCTAGGGACGCAAGCACAGATACGCAGTATTTT.

This clonotype has more than one count but fewer than ten. The gene calls are TRBV6-1 and TRBJ2-7; the D is unclear. V lost 5 bases to trimming and J lost 6 bases, with 5 bases between them. Germline V gene data show CDR1 as MNHNS and CDR2 as SASEGT. The CDR3 is 10 amino acids. The DNA for the CDR3 is TGTGCCAGCAGTAAGGTCGAGCAGTACTTC. Protein sequence: CASSKVEQYF.

This clonotype appeared a few times. This chain's CDR3 is CASSLVYQGAGSTGELFF. CDR3 coding DNA: TGTGCCAGCAGTTTAGTCTACCAGGGGGCCGGTAGCACCGGGGAGCTGTTTTTT. The chain uses TRBV12-3 or TRBV12-4 and TRBJ2-2; 8 bases are shared with TRBD1. The junction had 11 bases not matched to a gene; V was cut back by 1 base and J by 4 bases. The CDR3 spans 18 residues.

This clonotype came up many times. The rearrangement uses TRBV20-1 and TRBJ1-3; no firm D call. V dropped 0 bases and J dropped 3 bases, with 12 bases sitting between them. The CDR3 is 15 residues long. Germline CDR1 DFQATT, CDR2 SNEGSKA (reference sequence). CDR3 sequence reads: CSARDLDLNGNTIYF. The CDR3 DNA reads TGCAGTGCTAGAGATTTAGATCTAAATGGAAACACCATATATTTT.

The chain is built from TRBV30 and TRBJ2-3; the D gene is possibly TRBD1 (6 bases). The CDR3 has 15 amino acids. V shed 0 bases and J shed 2 bases, with 12 bases lying between them. Germline V gives CDR1 GTSNPN, CDR2 SVGIG (reference sequence). Here the CDR3 DNA reads TGTGCCTGGAGTGTTATACAGGGACCCACAGATACGCAGTATTTT. Translated, it gives CAWSVIQGPTDTQYF.

With regard to this clonotype: A much larger clonotype is one base distant, so this may be a read error. The chain couples TRBV28 to TRBJ1-5; D may be TRBD1 (5 bases). The CDR3 contains 17 residues. Looked up from germline, CDR1 is MDHEN and CDR2 is SYDVKM. The V gene lost 1 base and the J gene lost 3 bases, with 16 bases spanning the gap. CDR3 DNA: TGTGCCAGCAGTTTATTGGGTCAGGGAAGGGACAATCAGCCCCAGCATTTT. It encodes CASSLLGQGRDNQPQHF.

This clonotype was recorded many times. The chain joins TRBV5-5 to TRBJ1-1, with 7 positions matching TRBD1. CDR3 length: 13 amino acids. V lost 4 bases to trimming and J lost 3 bases; unmatched junction nucleotides: 3. The germline V gene has CDR1 SGHKS and CDR2 YYEKEE (reference sequence). The DNA for the CDR3 is TGTGCCAGCAGCAAGGGACAGCACACTGAAGCTTTCTTT. Its protein product is CASSKGQHTEAFF.

This clonotype was seen ten or more times. This chain links TRBV2 with TRBJ2-1; 7 nucleotides align to TRBD2. This CDR3 contains 17 residues. Losses at the gene ends were 6 bases for V and 9 bases for J; bases not matched to a gene: 20. The germline CDR1 and CDR2 sequences are SNHLY and FYNNEI. CDR3 sequence (DNA): TGTGCCAGCAGCGGTCTGGGGACTCCGGGGGGTGGTGCTGAGCAGTTCTTC. The encoded protein is CASSGLGTPGGGAEQFF.

This clonotype has only a few counts. V and J are TRBV6-5 and TRBJ2-5; unclear D gene. CDR3 size: 13 residues. Germline-derived CDR1 and CDR2 are MNHEY and SVGAGI. Between the trimmed V and J ends, which lost 9 bases and 1 base, there was a span of 12 bases. DNA for the CDR3: TGTGCCAGTAAAGGGCAGACCCAAGAGACCCAGTACTTC. Its translation: CASKGQTQETQYF.

The sample holds many counts of this clonotype. V usage is TRBV6-5 and J usage is TRBJ2-3; D not certain. In germline, CDR1 is MNHEY, CDR2 SVGAGI. This CDR3 region has 15 residues. V was trimmed by 3 bases and J by 0 bases, leaving 10 bases between them. CDR3 bases: TGTGCCAGCAGTTATGAGACAACTAGCACAGATACGCAGTATTTT. Amino acid sequence: CASSYETTSTDTQYF.

The table lists this clonotype with a few counts. V gene TRBV19 combines with J gene TRBJ2-2; D not resolved. This CDR3 is built from 14 residues. In germline, CDR1 is LNHDA, CDR2 SQIVND (reference sequence). The V end lost 5 bases, the J end lost 0 bases, and 7 bases lay between the germline ends. The CDR3 region is CASSFWANTGELFF. CDR3 coding DNA: TGTGCCAGTAGTTTCTGGGCGAACACCGGGGAGCTGTTTTTT.

Of note for this clonotype: Being one base from a much bigger clone, this may be a read error. The rearrangement joins TRBV5-6 to TRBJ1-4, with D hard to call. The CDR3 length is 14 residues. V lost 4 bases, J lost 7 bases, and 14 bases lay in between. The germline V gene has CDR1 SGHDT and CDR2 YYEEEE. In DNA, the CDR3 is TGTGCCAGCAGCCCGAACGCATTAACTGAAAAACTGTTTTTT. It translates to CASSPNALTEKLFF.

This clonotype was detected only a few times. This chain uses TRBV19 with TRBJ2-5; TRBD2 agrees at 14 bases. The CDR3 sequence is 17 residues long. The junction had 10 bases not matched to a gene; V was cut back by 5 bases and J by 5 bases. Germline-derived CDR1 and CDR2 are LNHDA and SQIVND (reference sequence). The CDR3 nucleotides read TGTGCCAGTAGTCTACTGACTAGCGGGAGGGCCATTGAGACCCAGTACTTC. This sequence encodes CASSLLTSGRAIETQYF.

With regard to this clonotype: A much larger clone lies a single base off, so this may be a read error. The rearrangement joins TRBV28 to TRBJ2-7; 10 positions agree with TRBD2. The junction had 7 bases not matched to a gene; V was cut back by 10 bases and J by 1 base. The CDR3 contains 14 residues. Germline V gene lookup returns CDR1 MDHEN and CDR2 SYDVKM. The CDR3 region has the DNA TGTGCCATAAGAGGAGCGGGAGGGTCCTACGAGCAGTACTTC. Residues: CAIRGAGGSYEQYF.

Regarding this clonotype: This may stem from a read error, because a much larger clone lies one nucleotide away. This chain connects TRBV6-1 to TRBJ2-5; TRBD2 aligns across 7 bases. Germline V CDR1 and CDR2: MNHNS, SASEGT. This CDR3 is built from 16 residues. V was clipped by 3 bases and J by 5 bases; unmatched bases: 12. The chain's CDR3 is CASSDARAGVSETQYF. The CDR3 DNA follows: TGTGCCAGCAGTGACGCTCGGGCGGGAGTCTCCGAGACCCAGTACTTC.

The rearrangement uses TRBV10-2 and TRBJ2-5, with D perhaps matching TRBD1 (5 bases). The length of the CDR3 is 14 residues. From germline, CDR1 is WSHSY and CDR2 SAAADI. Trimming took 6 bases from V and 5 from J, leaving 16 bases between them. The CDR3 sequence is CASRGVGLVETQYF. The CDR3 coding sequence is TGCGCCAGCAGAGGGGTCGGGCTGGTGGAGACCCAGTACTTC.

The chain has TRBV24-1 and TRBJ2-2, with D perhaps matching TRBD2 (5 bases). The ends were cut back, 6 bases at V and 6 bases at J, with 10 bases in the middle. The CDR3 is 13 residues long. Germline V CDR1 and CDR2: KGHDR, SFDVKD. The DNA of the CDR3 is TGTGCCACCAGTCGGGGTCCCCCCGGGGAGCTGTTTTTT. It translates to CATSRGPPGELFF.

This clonotype appeared many times. The chain carries TRBV12-3 or TRBV12-4 and TRBJ2-5; TRBD2 might be the D (5 bases). The CDR3 runs 13 residues. Trimming shortened V by 5 bases and J by 4 bases, and 11 bases separated the two germline ends. Written as DNA, the CDR3 is TGTGCCAGCAGTGCGGGCCTAGGAGAGACCCAGTACTTC. This gives the protein CASSAGLGETQYF.

There are many counts of this clonotype. The V gene is TRBV29-1, the J gene TRBJ2-7; D is unresolved. The CDR3 loop spans 14 amino acids. Germline values: CDR1 SQVTM, CDR2 ANQGSEA. Trimming took 4 bases from V and 4 from J, leaving 17 bases between them. The CDR3 bases are TGCAGCGTTGGAATTTGGCGAGTGGGGTACGAGCAGTACTTC. Translation gives CSVGIWRVGYEQYF.